Below, 21 T cell receptor beta chains from the same sample are listed, as sequenced in a study of vaccination and CD4 T cells after COVID-19. Their target antigens are unknown. Documented treatment: approximately nine-day PBMC culture with coronavirus spike peptide pools or control peptides (ViraFEST assay). The unexposed donor provided CD4+ T cells, which were taken before the COVID-19 pandemic (2011-2018). Researchers used the Oncomine TCR Beta short-read assay to sequence DNA from cultured CD4+ T cells. TCRdb processed the PCR reads anew with MiXCR; each CDR3 protein has one entry. The repertoire holds 8,400 or so distinct CDR3 sequences, roughly 43% seen once, with approximately 19% in the top ten. The sequenced material came from CD4+ T cells from blood, cultured in vitro. The receptors shown here come from a human donor in good health.

This clonotype was detected only a few times. CDR3 DNA sequence: TGTGCCAGCAGTTTCCCTTTCGGGGCTGAGGGGGCAGGGAATTCACCCCTCCACTTT. It codes for CASSFPFGAEGAGNSPLHF. The chain employs TRBV28 and TRBJ1-6, with 7 bases that match TRBD1. The CDR3 consists of 19 residues. After removal of 3 bases from V and 7 bases from J, the junction contained 18 bases not matched to a gene. Germline V gene lookup returns CDR1 MDHEN and CDR2 SYDVKM.

The chain combines TRBV7-2 with TRBJ1-1; weak D call: TRBD1 (6 bases). V was shortened by 1 base and J by 5 bases, with 8 bases between the two germline ends. The CDR3 is made up of 13 amino acids. Germline lookup yields CDR1 SGHTA and CDR2 FQGNSA. The CDR3 DNA is TGTGCCAGCAGCTTAGGCCAGGGGACTGAAGCTTTCTTT. It encodes CASSLGQGTEAFF.

V and J are TRBV6-1 and TRBJ2-7, with 7 nucleotides matching TRBD1. CDR1 is MNHNS, CDR2 SASEGT, per germline. With V trimmed by 6 bases and J by 3 bases, 5 bases remained unmatched. The CDR3 runs 13 residues. CDR3 in DNA: TGTGCCAGCAGCCCTGACAGGGACTACGAGCAGTACTTC. Its translation is CASSPDRDYEQYF.

The chain couples TRBV5-4 to TRBJ2-7, with D uncertain. Trimming left V 0 bases short and J 6 bases short, with 4 bases between. CDR1 is SGHNT and CDR2 is YYREEE in the germline V gene (reference sequence). This CDR3 spans 11 amino acids. CDR3 amino acids: CASSLGLEQYF. As DNA, the CDR3 is TGTGCCAGCAGCTTGGGACTCGAGCAGTACTTC.

This chain links TRBV28 with TRBJ1-2, with D uncertain. CDR1 is MDHEN, CDR2 SYDVKM, per germline. This CDR3 region has 14 residues. V was shortened by 2 bases and J by 0 bases, with 7 bases between the two germline ends. CDR3 bases: TGTGCCAGCAGTTTAGGTCAGACTAACTATGGCTACACCTTC. Protein sequence: CASSLGQTNYGYTF.

The rearrangement uses TRBV6-5 and TRBJ2-1; possible D gene TRBD2, 5 bases. This CDR3 contains 17 residues. The V gene lost 4 bases and the J gene lost 0 bases, with 16 bases spanning the gap. Germline V gives CDR1 MNHEY, CDR2 SVGAGI. The chain's CDR3 is CASSWASGRSSYNEQFF. In DNA, the CDR3 is TGTGCCAGCAGTTGGGCTTCGGGGAGAAGCTCCTACAATGAGCAGTTCTTC.

This rearrangement joins TRBV15 to TRBJ1-5; the D gene is possibly TRBD1 (5 bases). Germline V gene lookup returns CDR1 LNHNV and CDR2 YYDKDF (reference sequence). This CDR3 contains 15 residues. Trimming removed 3 bases from V and 7 bases from J, with 16 bases in between. CDR3 in DNA: TGTGCCACCAGCAGCGGGCAGGGCCGTAGGCAGCCCCAGCATTTT. Its translation is CATSSGQGRRQPQHF.

This clonotype was detected a few times. The rearrangement uses TRBV7-2 and TRBJ1-5; unclear D gene. The germline V gene encodes CDR1 SGHTA and CDR2 FQGNSA. Trimming removed 0 bases from V and 5 bases from J, with 5 bases in between. The CDR3 length is 13 residues. The DNA of the CDR3 is TGTGCCAGCAGCTTAGCTGCTGATCAGCCCCAGCATTTT. It codes for CASSLAADQPQHF.

The V and J genes are TRBV20-1 and TRBJ1-5, with D perhaps TRBD1 (6 bases). Trimming removed 0 bases at V and 3 bases at J, with 15 bases between. The CDR3 totals 16 residues. CDR1 and CDR2 from the germline V gene are DFQATT and SNEGSKA (reference sequence). CDR3 sequence: CSARDGRGFNNQPQHF. CDR3 nucleotides: TGCAGTGCTAGAGATGGCAGGGGATTTAACAATCAGCCCCAGCATTTT.

V gene TRBV7-9 combines with J gene TRBJ1-1; D not resolved. This CDR3 has 14 amino acids. V was cut by 5 bases and J by 4 bases, with 14 bases left in between. Germline V gives CDR1 SEHNR, CDR2 FQNEAQ (reference sequence). The CDR3 here is CASSSLAVGTEAFF. As DNA, the CDR3 is TGTGCCAGCAGCAGTTTGGCGGTTGGCACTGAAGCTTTCTTT. Looking up the rest from reference TRBV7-9 and TRBJ1-1 gives the full variable domain: DTGVSQNPRHKITKRGQNVTFRCDPISEHNRLYWYRQTLGQGPEFLTYFQNEAQLEKSRLLSDRFSAERPKGSFSTLEIQRTEQGDSAMYLCASSSLAVGTEAFFGQGTRLTVV.

V is TRBV20-1 and J is TRBJ2-3, with 13 bases matching TRBD2. Trimming at V came to 5 bases and at J to 2 bases, leaving 16 bases not matched to a gene. The CDR3 has 19 amino acids. CDR1 is DFQATT, CDR2 SNEGSKA, per germline (reference sequence). CDR3 amino acids: CSAEPPRTSGRSSTDTQYF. The CDR3 bases are TGCAGTGCTGAGCCCCCCAGGACTAGCGGGAGATCATCCACAGATACGCAGTATTTT.

This chain connects TRBV7-2 to TRBJ2-5, with 9 positions matching TRBD1. Germline V gene data show CDR1 as SGHTA and CDR2 as FQGNSA. The CDR3 is 16 residues long. The junction had 8 bases not matched to a gene; V was cut back by 0 bases and J by 6 bases. The DNA for the CDR3 is TGTGCCAGCAGCTTAGCCGGACAGGGGATGCGTCAGACCCAGTACTTC. Its translation is CASSLAGQGMRQTQYF.

The chain joins TRBV11-2 to TRBJ2-2; 9 bases line up with TRBD2. V dropped 6 bases and J dropped 6; count of bases not matched to a gene: 8. Germline-derived CDR1 and CDR2 are SGHAT and FQNNGV. The CDR3 sequence is 15 residues long. CDR3 nucleotide sequence: TGTGCCAGCAGAGTAGCGGGAGCCCCGGCCGGGGAGCTGTTTTTT. Protein product: CASRVAGAPAGELFF.

This sequence joins TRBV20-1 and TRBJ1-5; the D is unclear. V was trimmed by 3 bases and J by 1 base, leaving 10 bases between them. In germline, CDR1 is DFQATT, CDR2 SNEGSKA (reference sequence). The CDR3 totals 14 residues. CDR3 bases: TGCAGTGCTAGTGGCGACACGAGCAATCAGCCCCAGCATTTT. Protein product: CSASGDTSNQPQHF.

This clonotype was observed a handful of times. This rearrangement joins TRBV19 to TRBJ2-4, with no clear D. Germline V lookup: CDR1 LNHDA, CDR2 SQIVND (reference sequence). V was cut by 1 base and J by 4 bases, with 8 bases left in between. This CDR3 region has 14 residues. Here the CDR3 reads CASSIVDGKNIQYF. The DNA for the CDR3 is TGTGCCAGTAGTATAGTGGACGGTAAAAACATTCAGTACTTC.

This clonotype was observed a few times. The rearrangement uses TRBV19 and TRBJ1-2, with TRBD1 identical over 7 bases. J gave up 5 bases and V 0 bases, and 6 bases lay outside the gene matches. The CDR3 is made up of 15 amino acids. Looked up from germline, CDR1 is LNHDA and CDR2 is SQIVND (reference sequence). Written as DNA, the CDR3 is TGTGCCAGTAGTATAGATTACGGGACAGTTTATGGCTACACCTTC. Translating gives CASSIDYGTVYGYTF.

This clonotype has just a few counts. The J gene is TRBJ2-7, the V gene TRBV6-1; possible D gene TRBD2, 6 bases. The CDR3 runs to 14 residues. Germline loops: CDR1 MNHNS, CDR2 SASEGT. Trimming cost V 4 bases and J 9 bases, with 19 bases left between them. CDR3 protein: CASSALSGRLRQYF. The CDR3 nucleotides are TGTGCCAGCAGTGCCCTGAGCGGGCGACTAAGGCAGTACTTC.

The J gene is TRBJ1-5, the V gene TRBV5-5, with TRBD1 matching 10 bases. CDR3 length: 17 amino acids. CDR1 is SGHKS, CDR2 YYEKEE, per germline (reference sequence). With 2 bases clipped from V and 3 bases from J, the junction kept 8 bases outside the gene matches. CDR3 amino acids: CASSFASGTGANQPQHF. The CDR3, as DNA: TGTGCCAGCAGCTTCGCCTCCGGGACAGGGGCCAATCAGCCCCAGCATTTT.

This clonotype was counted a few times. The J gene is TRBJ2-5, the V gene TRBV4-2, with no clear D. The germline V gene encodes CDR1 LGHNA and CDR2 YNFKEQ. This CDR3 region has 18 residues. Trimming pared 5 bases from V and 1 base from J, leaving 23 bases between. CDR3 DNA sequence: TGTGCCAGCAGCACGCGACCCTTGGCAGCGCGCCTCCAAGAGACCCAGTACTTC. Translation gives CASSTRPLAARLQETQYF.

Only a few counts were recorded for this clonotype. The chain carries TRBV10-3 and TRBJ1-2, with 7 bases lining up with TRBD1. Germline CDR1 reads ENHRY; CDR2 reads SYGVKD. This CDR3 is built from 14 residues. V shed 1 base, J shed 6 bases, and the junction held 5 bases outside the gene matches. Here the CDR3 DNA reads TGTGCCATCAGTGAGTTGACAGGGAGAAATGGCTACACCTTC. This encodes CAISELTGRNGYTF.

The rearrangement uses TRBV28 and TRBJ2-5, with D perhaps TRBD2 (6 bases). This CDR3 has 15 residues. Germline V lookup: CDR1 MDHEN, CDR2 SYDVKM. Trimming removed 3 bases at V and 3 bases at J, with 14 bases between. The CDR3 coding sequence is TGTGCCAGCAGTTTGATCGGGACTGGAAAAGAGACCCAGTACTTC. It yields the protein CASSLIGTGKETQYF. Using reference TRBV28 and TRBJ2-5 for the parts outside the CDR3, the full variable domain is DVKVTQSSRYLVKRTGEKVFLECVQDMDHENMFWYRQDPGLGLRLIYFSYDVKMKEKGDIPEGYSVSREKKERFSLILESASTNQTSMYLCASSLIGTGKETQYFGPGTRLLVL.